This note documents a single TCR beta chain sequence. This sample was included in a study of blood T cell repertoires in COVID-19. Whole-study context: The samples span acute and convalescent COVID-19 from the United States, Italy and Spain. PBMCs, B-cell-depleted T cells, or T cells were the source of the cDNA or gDNA that made up the material.

Study processing details: The authors estimated nucleated cell counts from reference gene primer amplification. Repertoires were generated with immunoSEQ multiplex PCR, while TCRdb's copy carries only in-frame clones and drops some. The V and J calls and clone size were taken over from that table, and D and trimming were inferred from the DNA. In the table there are about 99,000 clones, just over 85% of which are singletons. Germline V gene data show CDR1 as LNHDA and CDR2 as SQIVND (reference sequence). CDR3 size: 15 residues. V was cut by 6 bases and J by 0 bases, with 14 bases left in between. The chain is built from TRBV19 and TRBJ1-1; possibly TRBD1 for D (6 bases). This TCR came from a woman aged 55-70 years in a cohort sampled during active or convalescent COVID-19. The sequencing sample was made of peripheral blood. The CDR3 reads CASRRNGQMNTEAFF. In DNA, the CDR3 is TGTGCCAGTAGACGCAACGGACAGATGAACACTGAAGCTTTCTTT.